This TCR beta chain was recorded in a study of Graves' ophthalmopathy and Graves' hyperthyroidism. This clonotype turned up a few times. CDR3 regions of TCR beta were amplified from RNA transcripts. HTBI primers were used in a first-round RT-PCR, which preceded a second-round multiplex PCR. TCRdb called the multiplex PCR reads again in MiXCR, with one record for every CDR3 protein. The sample yields 650,000 to 900,000 distinct CDR3 sequences, 40% seen once. Presentation of ophthalmopathy in the donors involved moderate-to-severe activity, CAS ≥3, NOSPECS ≥4 and a duration under 3 months. Orbital computed tomography, together with clinical symptoms, serum thyroxine, TRAb and thyroid ultrasound, was used for diagnosis. The PBMCs were taken from 10 ml of fresh peripheral blood. This CDR3 contains 14 residues. V shed 7 bases and J shed 1 base, with 13 bases lying between them. Germline V gene data show CDR1 as LNHDA and CDR2 as SQIVND (reference sequence).

Sequencing used peripheral blood. This rearrangement joins TRBV19 to TRBJ1-1; possible D gene TRBD1, 6 bases. The receptor's source is an adult man with Graves' ophthalmopathy. In DNA form, the CDR3 reads TGTGCCAGTAACATTAACAGGGCGAACACTGAAGCTTTCTTT. Translated: CASNINRANTEAFF.